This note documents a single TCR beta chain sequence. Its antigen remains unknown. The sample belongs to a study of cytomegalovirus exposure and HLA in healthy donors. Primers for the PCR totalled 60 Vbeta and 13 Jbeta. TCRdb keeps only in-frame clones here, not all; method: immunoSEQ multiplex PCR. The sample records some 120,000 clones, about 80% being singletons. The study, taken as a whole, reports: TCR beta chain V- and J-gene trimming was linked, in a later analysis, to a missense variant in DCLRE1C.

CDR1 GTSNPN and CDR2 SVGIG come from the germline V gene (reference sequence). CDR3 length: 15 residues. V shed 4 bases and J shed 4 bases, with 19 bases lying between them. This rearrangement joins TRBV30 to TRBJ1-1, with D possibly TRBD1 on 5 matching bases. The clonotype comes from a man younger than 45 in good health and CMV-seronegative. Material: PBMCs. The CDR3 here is CAWTPGGAVGTEAFF. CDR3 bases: TGTGCCTGGACCCCGGGCGGGGCGGTGGGCACTGAAGCTTTCTTT.